This T cell receptor (beta chain) appears in the sequencing data of a study of T-cell reconstitution after alpha-beta-depleted transplantation in children. Preparation of the TCRbeta library involved a method that used unique molecular identifiers. TCRdb reprocessed the PCR reads with MiXCR, giving one entry per CDR3 protein. The repertoire holds about 830,000 distinct CDR3 sequences, 16% seen once, with just under 5% in the top ten. Trimming removed 0 bases from V and 3 bases from J, with 14 bases in between. The CDR3 runs 17 residues. Sequences were derived from PBMCs, mostly from graft donor cells, sampled 360 days after TCRalphabeta/CD19-depleted stem cell transplant. The clonotype originates from a male patient between 5 and 17 years old who had a stem cell transplant for acute lymphoblastic leukemia, so the T cells may come from the graft donor. The chain couples TRBV12-3 or TRBV12-4 to TRBJ2-2; maybe TRBD2 (6 bases). Here the CDR3 reads CASSLARGVQYTGELFF. The DNA for the CDR3 is TGTGCCAGCAGTTTAGCGCGGGGTGTACAATACACCGGGGAGCTGTTTTTT.